The rows below give T cell receptor beta chains drawn from one sample of a study of monozygotic twins with inflammatory bowel disease. Using the 5' RACE reads, TCRdb records one entry per CDR3 protein without DNA. This sample's table reports some 440,000 distinct CDR3 sequences. Sequences were obtained from blood. These receptors came from a human donor with ulcerative colitis or Crohn's disease, or a healthy co-twin of an affected twin (not recorded which). Both conserved end residues are part of each CDR3. Each record gives: J gene, V gene, CDR3 protein.

j_gene: TRBJ1-3
v_gene: TRBV5-1
CDR3aa: CASSLGRFHSGNTIYF

j_gene: TRBJ2-7
v_gene: TRBV10-3
CDR3aa: CAISRTDRTGEQYF

j_gene: TRBJ2-7
v_gene: TRBV11-2
CDR3aa: CASSPQTTLVFYEQYF

j_gene: TRBJ2-1
v_gene: TRBV6-1
CDR3aa: CASRGPGLASEQFF

j_gene: TRBJ2-3
v_gene: TRBV3-1
CDR3aa: CASSQDGGSTDTQYF

j_gene: TRBJ2-1
v_gene: TRBV29-1
CDR3aa: CSVEDRASGPNEQFF

j_gene: TRBJ2-5
v_gene: TRBV11-3
CDR3aa: CASSQRTRETQYF

j_gene: TRBJ1-4
v_gene: TRBV19
CDR3aa: CASTQDGGATNEKLFF

j_gene: TRBJ2-7
v_gene: TRBV6-1
CDR3aa: CASSEPSGLAGEQYF

j_gene: TRBJ2-7
v_gene: TRBV28
CDR3aa: CASSNTGTPRSYEQYF

j_gene: TRBJ1-2
v_gene: TRBV5-1
CDR3aa: CASSPPDSTIYGYTF

j_gene: TRBJ2-6
v_gene: TRBV12-3/TRBV12-4
CDR3aa: CASSLHRGTGANVLTF

j_gene: TRBJ1-1
v_gene: TRBV24-1
CDR3aa: CATSDREGAEAFF